A selection of T cell receptor beta chains follows, all from one sample in a study of blood T cell repertoires in COVID-19. Method: immunoSEQ multiplex PCR; TCRdb's copy keeps in-frame clones and lacks some. The sample records some 240,000 clones, roughly 90% being singletons. Material for sequencing was peripheral blood. The receptor source for this set is a woman aged 60-75 years with COVID-19, enrolled during active disease. Both conserved end residues are part of each CDR3.

>TRBJ1-1|TRBV9
CASSVGPNPEAFF
>TRBJ1-5|TRBV18
CASSPSGKYSNQPQHF
>TRBJ1-4|TRBV11-2
CASSYSRTNEKLFF
>TRBJ1-2|TRBV28
CASRVTGNNYGYTF
>TRBJ2-1|TRBV7-8
CASSLAPPLAGGEQEQFF
>TRBJ1-1|TRBV6-4
CASSSDRNTEAFF
>TRBJ1-1|TRBV19
CASSKAGGEAEAFF
>TRBJ2-7|TRBV10-2
CASSADGEGAYEQYF
>TRBJ1-3|TRBV9
CASSPRTGYYSGNTIYF
>TRBJ2-1|TRBV6-2/TRBV6-3
CASSAVGESYNEQFF
>TRBJ1-4|TRBV10-3
CAISIGVNEKLFF
>TRBJ2-6|TRBV7-2
CASSPRVSGANVLTF
>TRBJ1-6|TRBV11-2
CASSYTSGVNYNSPLHF
>TRBJ2-5|TRBV2
CASKRGRASGNQETQYF
>TRBJ1-1|TRBV15
CATSRAGGTEAFF
>TRBJ1-1|TRBV29-1
CSVRAGGDTEAFF
>TRBJ1-5|TRBV6-6
CASSLPGGVFQPQHF
>TRBJ2-3|TRBV3-1/TRBV3-2
CASRVSGGAKTDTQYF
>TRBJ1-1|TRBV6-6
CATRGGGNTEAFF
>TRBJ2-7|TRBV4-2
CASSQDQAAYEQYF
>TRBJ1-1|TRBV3-1/TRBV3-2
CASSQAGYGTEAFF
>TRBJ2-1|TRBV6-2/TRBV6-3
CASSYSGGFYNEQFF
>TRBJ2-2|TRBV7-9
CASSPLGRANTGELFF
>TRBJ1-2|TRBV25-1
CASSDRDSSIYGYTF
>TRBJ2-1|TRBV19
CASSSGQGGAVFNNEQFF
>TRBJ1-1|TRBV10-3
CAITPGTGITNTEAFF
>TRBJ1-6|TRBV9
CASRAGTADSPLHF
>TRBJ1-2|TRBV2
CASRFRDSRF
>TRBJ1-2|TRBV5-6
CASSQFGVGYTF
>TRBJ1-3|TRBV27
CASRGRNSGNTIYF
>TRBJ1-5|TRBV10-2
CASSESGGANQPQHF
>TRBJ1-6|TRBV5-1
CASSARDKVNSPLHF
>TRBJ1-1|TRBV28
CASSPGSGLKVNTEAFF
>TRBJ2-3|TRBV5-6
CASSLGLGGLDTQYF
>TRBJ1-2|TRBV7-9
CASTSTGLRGNYGYTF
>TRBJ2-7|TRBV29-1
CSVADIYEQYF
>TRBJ1-1|TRBV5-5
CASSLRGTASGAFF
>TRBJ1-5|TRBV4-2
CASSQEAGGNQPQHF
>TRBJ1-2|TRBV7-2
CASSFSPTGNYGYTF
>TRBJ2-3|TRBV7-9
CASSLRDTQYF
>TRBJ1-2|TRBV7-2
CASSLENTGGYTF
>TRBJ2-5|TRBV9
CASSVEGSGGSQETQYF
>TRBJ1-5|TRBV30
CAWDPGSNQPQHF
>TRBJ2-1|TRBV7-2
CASSYVTSGGVF
>TRBJ1-5|TRBV15
CATSRSRQGNQPQHF